This TCR beta chain was identified in a study of blood T cell repertoires in COVID-19. Study as a whole: Sites across the United States, Italy and Spain contributed samples from acute and convalescent COVID-19. PBMCs, B-cell-depleted T cells, or T cells provided the cDNA or gDNA that made up the material.

In the source study's methods: Estimation of nucleated cell counts relied on the amplification of reference gene primers. Generated by immunoSEQ multiplex PCR, the TCRdb table keeps only in-frame clones and is missing some. That table furnishes V, J and clone size, whereas the DNA furnished D and trimming. Of about 270,000 clones listed, approximately 80% are singletons. Germline V gene lookup returns CDR1 SNHLY and CDR2 FYNNEI. The CDR3 contains 14 residues. V gave up 2 bases and J gave up 4 bases; unmatched junction bases: 2. About this clone: Other DNA sequences in this specimen translate into the identical CDR3.

The chain is built from TRBV2 and TRBJ1-3, with TRBD1 identical over 7 bases. The sequenced material came from peripheral blood. This clonotype was obtained from a woman aged 45-65 years with active or convalescent COVID-19. The CDR3 here is CASSEQGGGNTIYF. DNA of the CDR3: TGTGCCAGCAGTGAACAGGGGGGCGGAAACACCATATATTTT.